Detailed here is one T cell receptor (beta chain). The sample has other DNA sequences that encode this CDR3 too. This record comes from a study of cytomegalovirus exposure and HLA in healthy donors. Vbeta (60) and Jbeta (13) primers were used in the PCR. Profiling relied on immunoSEQ multiplex PCR, and the TCRdb table lists in-frame clones only, not all of them. The table includes more than 100,000 clones, about three quarters detected once. Germline-derived CDR1 and CDR2 are SGDLS and YYNGEE. Trimming removed 9 bases at V and 2 bases at J, with 9 bases between. The CDR3 sequence is 11 residues long. The chain couples TRBV9 to TRBJ2-7; D not resolved. The sequence was obtained from a woman in her 40s in good health and CMV-seropositive. Specimen: PBMCs. CDR3 in amino acids: CAKGVAYEQYF. The CDR3 bases are TGTGCCAAAGGAGTAGCCTACGAGCAGTACTTC.